This T cell receptor (beta chain) was sequenced during a study of OX40 agonist ivuxolimab in advanced cancers. Germline V gene data show CDR1 as LNHDA and CDR2 as SQIVND (reference sequence). The V end was cut by 6 bases, the J end by 10 bases, with 18 bases between. The CDR3 extends over 13 amino acids. Blood was sampled at baseline, cycle 4 day 1, and cycle 7 day 1. With regard to this clone: What it recognizes is unknown.

Repertoires were generated with immunoSEQ multiplex PCR, while TCRdb's copy carries only in-frame clones and drops some. This sample carries tens of thousands of clones, approximately 90% of them seen once, and the ten largest clones take over 9.5%. Study observations and caveats: Fewer expanded clones were found on average in CD4+ than in CD8+ T cells. In the 0.1 to 3.0 mg/kg range, CD4+ and CD8+ blood T cells had expanded clonally by week 6. Partial responders receiving 0.1-3.0 mg/kg showed among the lowest clonal expansion.

This specimen consisted of CD4+ or CD8+ T cells sorted from blood, obtained in a trial of the OX40 agonist ivuxolimab. The receptor was isolated from an adult with an advanced solid tumor such as melanoma, head and neck, liver or kidney cancer. This sequence joins TRBV19 and TRBJ1-2; D is possibly TRBD1 (5 bases). Here the CDR3 DNA reads TGTGCCAGTAGCATCGGGACTGGGGAAGACTACACCTTC. The encoded protein is CASSIGTGEDYTF.